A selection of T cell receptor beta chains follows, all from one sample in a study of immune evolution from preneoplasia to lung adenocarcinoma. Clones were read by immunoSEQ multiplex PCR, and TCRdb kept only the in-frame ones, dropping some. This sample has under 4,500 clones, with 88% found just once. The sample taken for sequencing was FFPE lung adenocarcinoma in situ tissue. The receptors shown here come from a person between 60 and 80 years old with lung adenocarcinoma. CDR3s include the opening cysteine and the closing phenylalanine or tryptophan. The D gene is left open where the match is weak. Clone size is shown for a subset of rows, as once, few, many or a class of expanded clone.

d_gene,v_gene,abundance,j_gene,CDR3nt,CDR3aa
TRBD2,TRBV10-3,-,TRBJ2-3,TGTGCCATCAGTGGTTCACAAGCGGGGGACTCTAGCACAGATACGCAGTATTTT,CAISGSQAGDSSTDTQYF
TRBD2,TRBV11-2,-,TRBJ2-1,TGTGCCAGCAGTGAGGCGGGAGGCTATGAGCAGTTCTTC,CASSEAGGYEQFF
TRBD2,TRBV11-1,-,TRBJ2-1,TGTGCCAGCAGCTTAGAACTAGCGGGACACAATGAGCAGTTCTTC,CASSLELAGHNEQFF
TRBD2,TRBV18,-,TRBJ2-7,TGTGCCAGCTCACCCGGGACTAGCGGCTACGAGCAGTACTTC,CASSPGTSGYEQYF
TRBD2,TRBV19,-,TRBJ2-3,TGTGCCAGTATGGGGACTAGCGGGGGCGTTAGCACAGATACGCAGTATTTT,CASMGTSGGVSTDTQYF
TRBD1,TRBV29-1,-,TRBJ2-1,TGCAGCGTTGAAGGGGACAGGGGATACAATGAGCAGTTCTTC,CSVEGDRGYNEQFF
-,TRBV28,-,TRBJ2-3,TGTGCCAGCAATGGAGGGAAGGGAGCGGCGCTTACGACAGATACGCAGTATTTT,CASNGGKGAALTTDTQYF
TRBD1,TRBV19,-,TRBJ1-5,TGTGCCAGTAGTAGGCGACAGGGGGGTCAGCCCCAGCATTTT,CASSRRQGGQPQHF
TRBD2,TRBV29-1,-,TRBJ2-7,TGCAGCGCACGACTCGCGGGGGGCGAGCAGTACTTC,CSARLAGGEQYF
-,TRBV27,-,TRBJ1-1,TGTGCCAGCAGTTTCGACAGGCTAACTGAAGCTTTCTTT,CASSFDRLTEAFF
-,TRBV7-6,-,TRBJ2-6,TGTGCCACCCTTCGAGCCGGGAGACAGGGAGGGGCCAACGTCCTGACTTTC,CATLRAGRQGGANVLTF
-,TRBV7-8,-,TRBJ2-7,TGTGCCAGCAGCTTAGACCAGTCTTTCGAGCAGTACTTC,CASSLDQSFEQYF
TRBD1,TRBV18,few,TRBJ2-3,TGTGCCAGCTCACCGGGGCAGGGGGTAGGAAATACGCAGTATTTT,CASSPGQGVGNTQYF
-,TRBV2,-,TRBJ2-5,TGTGCCAGCAGTGAAACCGGACTTTTGGTGGAGACCCAGTACTTC,CASSETGLLVETQYF
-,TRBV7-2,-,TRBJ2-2,TGTGCCAGCAGCTCCAAGACGGCTAAAAACACCGGGGAGCTGTTTTTT,CASSSKTAKNTGELFF
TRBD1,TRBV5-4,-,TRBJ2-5,TGTGCCAGCAGCTGGGGAGACAGGGTCAGCGAGACCCAGTACTTC,CASSWGDRVSETQYF
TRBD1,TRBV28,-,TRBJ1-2,TGTGCCAGCAGTACATCCGGGACAGGGGGCGGCTACACCTTC,CASSTSGTGGGYTF
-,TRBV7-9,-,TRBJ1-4,TGTGCCAGCAGCTCAAACAGGGTTAATAATGAAAAACTGTTTTTT,CASSSNRVNNEKLFF
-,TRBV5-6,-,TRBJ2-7,TGTGCCAGCAGCTTGTCCCGGGACTCCCGGCGGAACGAGCAGTACTTC,CASSLSRDSRRNEQYF
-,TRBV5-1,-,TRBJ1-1,TGCGCCAGCAGGGGCCCCAACAGGGAGACTGAAGCTTTCTTT,CASRGPNRETEAFF
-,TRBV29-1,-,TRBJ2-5,TGCAGCGTTGACGAGGGAGGAGGGACCCAGTACTTC,CSVDEGGGTQYF
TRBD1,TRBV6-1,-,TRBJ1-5,TGTGCCAGCAGATATGGACAGGGGGACAATCAGCCCCAGCATTTT,CASRYGQGDNQPQHF
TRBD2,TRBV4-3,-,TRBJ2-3,TGCGCCAGCAGCCAAGATGTACTAGCGGGGACCACAGATACGCAGTATTTT,CASSQDVLAGTTDTQYF
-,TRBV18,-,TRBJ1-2,TGTGCCAGCTCACCCTATCTAGAGAAGCCCACCTTC,CASSPYLEKPTF
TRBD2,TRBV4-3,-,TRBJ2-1,TGCGCCAGCAGCCAGTCGGGAGGGCCTTACAATGAGCAGTTCTTC,CASSQSGGPYNEQFF
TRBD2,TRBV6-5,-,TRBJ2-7,TGTGCCAGCAAAGAAGGCGGGAGTGCCTACGAGCAGTACTTC,CASKEGGSAYEQYF
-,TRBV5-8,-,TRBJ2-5,TGTGCCAGCAGATTTAGGGCTCGAACTACGACCCAGTACTTC,CASRFRARTTTQYF
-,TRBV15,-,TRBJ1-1,TGTGCCACCAGCAGAGATATAGGGGGGGGCGCTGAAGCTTTCTTT,CATSRDIGGGAEAFF
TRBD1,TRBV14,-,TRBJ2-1,TGTGCCAGCAGCCGTAGACCCGGGACAGGGGAGTTCTTC,CASSRRPGTGEFF
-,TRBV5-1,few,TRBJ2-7,TGCGCCAGCAGCTCCCAGACGGTGGAGCAGTACTTC,CASSSQTVEQYF
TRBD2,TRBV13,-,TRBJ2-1,TGTGCCAGCAGCTCACCTCTAGCGGGGCACAATGAGCAGTTCTTC,CASSSPLAGHNEQFF
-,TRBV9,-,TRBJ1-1,TGTGCCAGCAGCGTAGGGCAGGGAATGAACACTGAAGCTTTCTTT,CASSVGQGMNTEAFF
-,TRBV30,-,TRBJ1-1,TGTGCCTGGAGTGGGTCAGGGTTGACTGAAGCTTTCTTT,CAWSGSGLTEAFF
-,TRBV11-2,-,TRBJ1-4,TGTGCCAGCAGCTTCTTTGCGGATGAAAAACTGTTTTTT,CASSFFADEKLFF
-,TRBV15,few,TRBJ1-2,TGTGCCACCAGCAGAGAGGTAGTCACTAGTATAGGGGTCCGTGGCTACACCTTC,CATSREVVTSIGVRGYTF
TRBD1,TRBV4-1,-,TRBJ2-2,TGCGCCAGCAGCCCTCCGGGACAGAGCACCGGGGAGCTGTTTTTT,CASSPPGQSTGELFF
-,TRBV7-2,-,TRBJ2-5,TGTGCCAGCAGCTTAGCTGGGGTCGGCGGGAAGACCCAGTACTTC,CASSLAGVGGKTQYF
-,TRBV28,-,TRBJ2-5,TGTGCCAGCAGCCAGCCAGTGGTGGAGACCCAGTACTTC,CASSQPVVETQYF
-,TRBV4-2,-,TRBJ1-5,TGTGCCAGCAGCGCGGTTGCCTTTGGTAATCAGCCCCAGCATTTT,CASSAVAFGNQPQHF
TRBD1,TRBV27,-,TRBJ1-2,TGTGCCAGCAGAGGCGACAGGGGGCCGTATGGCTACACCTTC,CASRGDRGPYGYTF
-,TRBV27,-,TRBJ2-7,TGTGCCAGCAGTTTATCGCAGGGGAGAGAGCAGTACTTC,CASSLSQGREQYF
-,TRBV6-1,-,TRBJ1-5,TGTGCCAGCGTGGACAGATATAGCAATCAGCCCCAGCATTTT,CASVDRYSNQPQHF
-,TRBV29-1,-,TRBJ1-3,TGCAGCGTTGAAGACGGAAACACCATATATTTT,CSVEDGNTIYF
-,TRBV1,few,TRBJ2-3,TGCACCAGCAGCCCACTAGCGGAGGTGGGATATAGCACAGATACGCAGTATTTT,CTSSPLAEVGYSTDTQYF
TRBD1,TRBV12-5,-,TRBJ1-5,TGTGCTAGTGGTTTGGCTACAGGGGGCAATCAGCCCCAGCATTTT,CASGLATGGNQPQHF
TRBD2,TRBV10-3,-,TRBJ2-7,TGTGCCATCAGTGATCCCCCGGGAGGGAGAGGCTACGAGCAGTACTTC,CAISDPPGGRGYEQYF
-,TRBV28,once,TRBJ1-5,TGTGCCAGCAGTCTAAGCGGGACAACCCCCAATCAGCCCCAGCATTTT,CASSLSGTTPNQPQHF
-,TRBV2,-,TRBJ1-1,TGTGCCAGCTACGGCGGGCAGTACACTGAAGCTTTCTTT,CASYGGQYTEAFF
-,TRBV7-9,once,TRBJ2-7,TGTGCCAGCAGCTTAGACTACGAGCAGTACTTC,CASSLDYEQYF
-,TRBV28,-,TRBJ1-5,TGTGCCAGCAGTTCTCGTCCTCAGCCCCAGCATTTT,CASSSRPQPQHF
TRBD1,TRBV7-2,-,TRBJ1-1,TGTGCCAGCAGCCTTGCTATTGGACAGGGAACTGAAGCTTTCTTT,CASSLAIGQGTEAFF
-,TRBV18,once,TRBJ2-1,TGTGCCAGCTCACCAGGGCGGGGTGAGCAGTTCTTC,CASSPGRGEQFF